Listed below are T cell receptor beta chains from one sample, sequenced in a study of control samples from healthy donors and cancer patients. Libraries were prepared by immunoSEQ multiplex PCR; TCRdb keeps only in-frame clonotypes and omits some of them. Here the sample spans approximately 170,000 clones, around 90% being singletons. The sample taken for sequencing was blood. These receptors were obtained from a woman between 50 and 59 years old in good health. The CDR3 runs from the conserved cysteine through the conserved F or W. The D gene is left open where the match is weak. Some rows mark clone size as missing; the rest say once, few, many or name a class of expanded clone.

J,D,size,V,CDR3,DNA
TRBJ2-7,NA,NA,TRBV7-2,CASSRGEGVYEQYF,TGTGCCAGCAGCCGGGGTGAGGGAGTCTACGAGCAGTACTTC
TRBJ2-1,TRBD2,NA,TRBV5-5,CASSFIAGGRNEQFF,TGTGCCAGCAGCTTTATAGCGGGGGGGCGCAATGAGCAGTTCTTC
TRBJ1-6,TRBD1,NA,TRBV7-2,CASSIQGALSPLHF,TGTGCCAGCAGCATACAGGGGGCTCTTTCACCCCTCCACTTT
TRBJ1-1,NA,few,TRBV5-1,CASSSDPNTEAFF,TGCGCCAGCAGCTCAGACCCGAACACTGAAGCTTTCTTT
TRBJ2-7,TRBD2,NA,TRBV7-8,CASSQAGGVQYF,TGTGCCAGCAGCCAGGCGGGGGGGGTGCAGTACTTC
TRBJ1-2,TRBD1,NA,TRBV2,CANIQGAGPYGYTF,TGTGCCAACATACAGGGGGCAGGTCCCTATGGCTACACCTTC
TRBJ2-1,TRBD2,NA,TRBV6-2/TRBV6-3,CASSYFTSVDEQFF,TGTGCCAGCAGTTACTTCACTAGCGTTGATGAGCAGTTCTTC
TRBJ1-4,NA,few,TRBV5-1,CASSGLGLAANEKLFF,TGCGCCAGCAGTGGACTGGGACTTGCTGCTAATGAAAAACTGTTTTTT
TRBJ1-4,NA,NA,TRBV5-5,CASSSTPGPTNEKLFF,TGTGCCAGCAGCTCGACACCGGGACCGACTAATGAAAAACTGTTTTTT
TRBJ1-2,NA,NA,TRBV30,CAWRRAIYGYTF,TGTGCCTGGAGGAGGGCGATCTATGGCTACACCTTC
TRBJ2-1,TRBD2,NA,TRBV10-3,CAISESSGSSYNEQFF,TGTGCCATCAGTGAGTCTAGCGGGAGCTCCTACAATGAGCAGTTCTTC
TRBJ2-7,NA,NA,TRBV6-2/TRBV6-3,CASSRQATYEQYF,TGTGCCAGCAGTAGACAGGCTACCTACGAGCAGTACTTC
TRBJ1-6,NA,NA,TRBV6-2/TRBV6-3,CASSHRGSLHF,TGTGCCAGCAGCCACCGGGGGTCCCTCCACTTT
TRBJ1-1,TRBD1,NA,TRBV11-3,CASSLDRDTEAFF,TGTGCCAGCAGCCTAGACAGGGACACTGAAGCTTTCTTT
TRBJ2-7,TRBD1,NA,TRBV4-3,CASSQEPGQGGYEQYF,TGCGCCAGCAGCCAAGAGCCGGGACAGGGGGGCTACGAGCAGTACTTC
TRBJ1-2,NA,NA,TRBV12-3/TRBV12-4,CASSLGTVYGYTF,TGTGCCAGCAGTTTAGGGACAGTCTATGGCTACACCTTC
TRBJ1-5,NA,NA,TRBV28,CALGNQPQHF,TGTGCCCTCGGGAATCAGCCCCAGCATTTT
TRBJ1-2,NA,NA,TRBV28,CASSLWGGGYTF,TGTGCCAGCAGTTTATGGGGGGGAGGCTACACCTTC
TRBJ1-4,NA,NA,TRBV15,CATCKRADEKLFF,TGTGCCACTTGCAAGAGGGCGGATGAAAAACTGTTTTTT
TRBJ2-1,TRBD2,once,TRBV28,CASRAGSRGEQFF,TGTGCCAGCAGAGCGGGATCGCGGGGTGAGCAGTTCTTC
TRBJ2-3,TRBD2,NA,TRBV10-1,CASSEGLAGPRTDTQYF,TGCGCCAGCAGTGAGGGACTAGCGGGGCCTCGCACAGATACGCAGTATTTT
TRBJ2-5,NA,NA,TRBV6-5,CASSRRQTQETQYF,TGTGCCAGCTCCCGGCGGCAGACCCAAGAGACCCAGTACTTC
TRBJ2-4,NA,NA,TRBV11-3,CASSLFPEGIQYF,TGTGCCAGCAGCTTGTTTCCGGAGGGGATTCAGTACTTC
TRBJ1-5,NA,once,TRBV19,CASRRGIQPQHF,TGTGCCAGTAGAAGGGGGATTCAGCCCCAGCATTTT